This TCR beta chain was sequenced in a study of regulatory T cells in long-lasting Graves disease (dated by TCRdb to the early 2020s). Background for the entire study: Persistent Graves' disease meant more than 5 years of antithyroid drug treatment with TSH receptor autoantibodies that stayed positive. The study was registered as a clinical trial and conducted in China. Antithyroid drugs had been taken for approximately 10 years on average by persistent Graves' disease patients in the clinical cohort. A total of 33 samples underwent TCR sequencing, from roughly 13 patients with persistent Graves' disease and approximately 20 patients with newly diagnosed Graves' disease. Patients with persistent Graves' disease were compared with patients with newly diagnosed Graves' disease using TCR sequencing and RNA sequencing of peripheral blood.

Library preparation was by multiplex PCR. The sequencing machine was an Illumina HiSeq 4000. CDR3 regions were amplified by Arm-PCR with iRepertoire HTBI primers to construct TCR beta libraries. Gel purification was performed on PCR products prior to sequencing. The source study handled its data this way. Gene usage analysis of CDR3 amino acid clonotypes used the approximately 62 TRBV and 14 to 15 TRBJ segments found across samples. COPE and FqMerger were used to merge the filtered high-quality paired reads into contigs. BLAST was used to align contigs to IMGT TRBV, TRBD and TRBJ reference genes, with CDR3 defined following IMGT. Highly expanded clones were defined as clonotypes with a frequency above 0.1%. Shannon entropy served as the measure of repertoire diversity, while the Gini coefficient captured V-J evenness. A clonotype was considered public if more than one individual shared it. The public reads were quality trimmed at Q25 with fastp and then assembled into clones with MiXCR by TCRdb, keeping productive beta chains. All rows with the same CDR3 protein become a single entry with the most common DNA and genes. These V and J calls rely on TCRdb rather than the paper's analysis. The sample data list about 470,000 distinct CDR3 sequences, and 20% to 25% of these were observed just once. 7.1% of the sample lies in the top ten.

A word on this clonotype: Its antigen target is currently unknown. It is likely a read error, because the conserved phenylalanine at the end of the CDR3 is missing.

The junction carries 13 bases between V and J, which are trimmed by 3 bases and 5 bases respectively. Including both end residues, the CDR3 is 14 amino acids long. The retained sequence is limited to the CDR3, 42 bases, with the frame set at the first base. For CDR1 and CDR2, the germline V gene lists KGHSH and LQKENI. The sample's time point, from its label and the paper: persistent/refractory GD, antithyroid drugs over 5 years with positive TRAb. For both TCR sequencing and RNA sequencing, RNA was extracted from PBMCs in TRIzol. The diagnosis of Graves' disease was made according to American Thyroid Association guidelines. Patients were recruited from an endocrinology department in Xi'an, China. Each patient gave approximately 9.7 milliliters of peripheral blood, collected in an EDTA anticoagulant tube. PBMCs were isolated by Ficoll Paque Plus density gradient separation without further T cell sorting. An Agilent 2100 Bioanalyzer and agarose gel were used to check RNA quality, and a NanoDrop 2000 was used to measure RNA concentration.

General findings and caveats noted by the study authors: Persistent patients shared more public clonotypes among themselves (around 2,500) than newly diagnosed patients did (about 1,000). Sequencing and analysis were restricted to the TCR beta chain. Only peripheral blood was studied, because thyroid tissue, the primary lesion, was inaccessible. Compared with newly diagnosed patients, patients with persistent Graves' disease had lower TCR Shannon entropy and fewer highly expanded clones, which suggests clonal expansion. Preferential use of TRBV28, TRBJ1-2 and TRBJ2-5 was observed in persistent disease, whereas TRBV20-1 and TRBJ2-1 were favored in newly diagnosed disease. The small sample size was acknowledged by the authors as a limitation that may reduce accuracy.

The V and J genes are TRBV18 and TRBJ2-5; possibly the D gene is TRBD1, per 6 matching bases. This TCR was recovered from a female donor with Graves disease. The input for sequencing was peripheral blood mononuclear cells (PBMCs), taken when the disease was refractory, from a patient treated with antithyroid drugs. The CDR3 sequence is CASSPGQSDETQYL. The nucleotide sequence reads TGTGCCAGCTCACCCGGACAGAGTGACGAGACCCAGTACCTC.